A selection of T cell receptor beta chains follows, all from one sample in a study of blood T cell repertoires in COVID-19. Data came from immunoSEQ multiplex PCR; TCRdb stores just in-frame clones and leaves some out. This sample carries about 4,900 clones, 89% of them seen once, and the ten largest clones take less than 25%. Material: peripheral blood. The origin of the receptors is a human donor in a cohort sampled during active COVID-19. Both conserved end residues are part of each CDR3. Fields, in order: V gene, D gene, J gene, clone size, CDR3 protein, CDR3 DNA. A D gene is named only where the DNA matches it firmly. A clone size is listed for some rows: how often the clone was seen (once, few, many), or a class if it is expanded.

>TRBV2|.|TRBJ1-2|.
CASGGANYGYTF
TGTGCCAGCGGGGGGGCTAACTATGGCTACACCTTC
>TRBV27|.|TRBJ1-6|.
CASSSVGLNSYNSPLHF
TGTGCCAGCAGTTCAGTCGGGTTAAACTCCTATAATTCACCCCTCCACTTT
>TRBV5-1|.|TRBJ1-2|once
CASSTEQGYYGYTF
TGCGCCAGCAGCACAGAACAGGGATACTATGGCTACACCTTC
>TRBV6-5|.|TRBJ2-7|.
CASSYTYLGGAYEQYF
TGTGCCAGCAGTTACACGTACTTAGGGGGGGCCTACGAGCAGTACTTC
>TRBV6-5|TRBD1|TRBJ1-5|.
CASRTGASGQPQHF
TGTGCCAGCAGGACAGGGGCTTCGGGTCAGCCCCAGCATTTT
>TRBV5-6|TRBD2|TRBJ2-3|.
CASSLSSGGRDTQYF
TGTGCCAGCAGCTTGAGTAGCGGGGGACGAGATACGCAGTATTTT
>TRBV6-5|.|TRBJ2-3|.
CASVGDSTDTQYF
TGTGCCAGTGTGGGAGACAGCACAGATACGCAGTATTTT
>TRBV29-1|.|TRBJ2-3|.
CSVVYPHLFGTDTQYF
TGCAGCGTTGTGTACCCCCACTTGTTCGGCACAGATACGCAGTATTTT
>TRBV7-9|TRBD1|TRBJ1-3|.
CASSLGAGTGTSSGNTIYF
TGTGCCAGCAGCTTAGGAGCGGGGACAGGAACAAGCTCTGGAAACACCATATATTTT
>TRBV5-6|TRBD1|TRBJ2-3|.
CASSQSRDRTLRDTQYF
TGTGCCAGCAGCCAGTCCCGGGACAGGACCCTCAGGGATACGCAGTATTTT
>TRBV9|.|TRBJ1-5|.
CASSVAEAGQPQHF
TGTGCCAGCAGCGTAGCAGAGGCGGGTCAGCCCCAGCATTTT
>TRBV6-5|TRBD1|TRBJ2-7|.
CASSSTGSSYEQYF
TGTGCCAGCAGTTCGACAGGGAGCTCCTACGAGCAGTACTTC
>TRBV15|TRBD1|TRBJ2-1|.
CATSRAMGQQRQFF
TGTGCCACCAGCAGAGCCATGGGACAGCAGCGTCAGTTCTTC
>TRBV25-1|.|TRBJ2-7|.
CASSPGTNSYEQYF
TGTGCCAGCAGCCCAGGGACAAACTCCTACGAGCAGTACTTC
>TRBV11-2|TRBD1|TRBJ2-3|.
CASDGTGWADTQYF
TGTGCCAGCGACGGGACAGGGTGGGCAGATACGCAGTATTTT
>TRBV7-2|TRBD2|TRBJ2-2|.
CASSLVASGGASTGELFF
TGTGCCAGCAGCTTAGTGGCTAGCGGGGGGGCCAGCACCGGGGAGCTGTTTTTT
>TRBV19|TRBD2|TRBJ2-5|.
CASSLGLAGVQETQYF
TGTGCCAGTAGTCTAGGACTAGCGGGAGTGCAAGAGACCCAGTACTTC
>TRBV5-1|.|TRBJ2-7|.
CASSLGQRTYEQYF
TGCGCCAGCAGCTTGGGACAGAGGACCTACGAGCAGTACTTC
>TRBV6-1|.|TRBJ1-2|.
CASSDERGVGYGYTF
TGTGCCAGCAGTGATGAAAGGGGTGTTGGGTATGGCTACACCTTC
>TRBV2|TRBD1|TRBJ2-7|.
CASRRDRKFYGEQYF
TGTGCCAGCAGGAGGGACAGGAAATTTTACGGCGAGCAGTACTTC
>TRBV6-5|.|TRBJ1-1|once
CASSSPGVVNTEAFF
TGTGCCAGCAGTTCCCCCGGGGTGGTGAACACTGAAGCTTTCTTT
>TRBV28|.|TRBJ1-2|.
CASSRGRGYTF
TGTGCCAGCAGTAGGGGTCGGGGCTACACCTTC
>TRBV11-2|TRBD2|TRBJ2-1|.
CASSLGGGNEQFF
TGTGCCAGCAGCTTAGGGGGGGGAAATGAGCAGTTCTTC
>TRBV9|TRBD1|TRBJ2-7|.
CASSVGTGGSYEQYF
TGTGCCAGCAGCGTAGGGACAGGGGGCTCCTACGAGCAGTACTTC
>TRBV18|.|TRBJ2-2|.
CASSPRQGGELFF
TGTGCCAGCTCACCACGGCAGGGTGGGGAGCTGTTTTTT
>TRBV9|TRBD1|TRBJ1-1|.
CASSAPTGGRTEAFF
TGTGCCAGCAGCGCCCCCACAGGGGGCAGGACTGAAGCTTTCTTT
>TRBV5-4|TRBD1|TRBJ2-7|.
CASNQDRGPTYEQYF
TGTGCCAGCAACCAAGACAGGGGCCCTACCTACGAGCAGTACTTC
>TRBV4-2|.|TRBJ2-3|.
CASSQITMGTDTQYF
TGTGCCAGCAGCCAAATTACTATGGGCACAGATACGCAGTATTTT
>TRBV9|TRBD2|TRBJ2-7|.
CASSVDAGVSSYEQYF
TGTGCCAGCAGCGTAGATGCGGGGGTAAGCTCCTACGAGCAGTACTTC
>TRBV7-2|.|TRBJ1-2|.
CASSLVSDNYGYTF
TGTGCCAGCAGCTTAGTTTCAGATAACTATGGCTACACCTTC
>TRBV5-6|TRBD1|TRBJ2-5|.
CASSWGTGGKETQYF
TGTGCCAGCAGCTGGGGGACAGGGGGTAAAGAGACCCAGTACTTC
>TRBV7-2|.|TRBJ2-5|.
CASSLVGTKAGGQETQYF
TGTGCCAGCAGCTTAGTCGGTACGAAGGCGGGCGGCCAAGAGACCCAGTACTTC
>TRBV2|TRBD2|TRBJ2-1|.
CASTNLAGAINEQFF
TGTGCCAGCACAAACCTAGCGGGGGCTATTAATGAGCAGTTCTTC
>TRBV5-1|.|TRBJ2-2|.
CASLNGQLNTGELFF
TGCGCCAGCCTGAATGGACAGCTTAACACCGGGGAGCTGTTTTTT
>TRBV11-2|TRBD2|TRBJ2-2|once
CASSPRAGDGELFF
TGTGCCAGCAGCCCAAGGGCGGGGGACGGGGAGCTGTTTTTT
>TRBV19|TRBD1|TRBJ2-6|.
CASSSRGQAGANVLTF
TGTGCCAGTAGTTCAAGGGGGCAGGCTGGGGCCAACGTCCTGACTTTC
>TRBV30|TRBD1|TRBJ1-2|.
CASPKPHDRVDYGYTF
TGTGCCTCCCCAAAACCTCATGACAGGGTGGACTATGGCTACACCTTC
>TRBV12-3/TRBV12-4|TRBD1|TRBJ1-2|.
CASSSSRGYGYTF
TGTGCCAGCAGCTCCTCCAGGGGGTATGGCTACACCTTC
>TRBV5-1|TRBD1|TRBJ1-1|.
CASFEGAGGAFF
TGCGCCAGCTTCGAGGGGGCAGGGGGAGCTTTCTTT
>TRBV19|TRBD1|TRBJ1-4|.
CASSLPGQGEKLFF
TGTGCCAGTAGTCTCCCGGGACAGGGAGAAAAACTGTTTTTT
>TRBV28|TRBD2|TRBJ2-1|.
CASSQTSGKWNEQFF
TGTGCCAGCAGCCAGACTAGCGGGAAATGGAATGAGCAGTTCTTC
>TRBV19|.|TRBJ1-2|.
CASSLDSLYYGYTF
TGTGCCAGTAGTTTGGACAGTCTCTACTATGGCTACACCTTC
>TRBV7-2|.|TRBJ1-3|.
CASSLRNRAYSGNTIYF
TGTGCCAGCAGCTTAAGGAACAGGGCGTACTCTGGAAACACCATATATTTT
>TRBV7-9|.|TRBJ1-1|few
CASSPGGGKAFF
TGTGCCAGCAGCCCTGGAGGAGGAAAAGCTTTCTTT
>TRBV6-1|.|TRBJ2-7|once
CASSEAGRGTYEQYF
TGTGCCAGCAGTGAAGCTGGCCGGGGGACCTACGAGCAGTACTTC
>TRBV6-5|TRBD1|TRBJ2-7|.
CASSSQGANAAYEQYF
TGTGCCAGCAGTTCACAGGGGGCTAATGCGGCTTACGAGCAGTACTTC
>TRBV2|TRBD1|TRBJ1-2|.
CAAARMGTGGGYTF
TGTGCCGCCGCCCGAATGGGGACAGGGGGTGGCTACACCTTC
>TRBV5-1|TRBD2|TRBJ2-3|.
CASSPTRTSGGSRADTQYF
TGCGCCAGCAGCCCTACCAGGACTAGCGGGGGGTCGAGGGCAGATACGCAGTATTTT
>TRBV6-5|.|TRBJ2-7|.
CASTRLRSSYEQYF
TGTGCCAGCACCAGACTGAGGAGCTCCTACGAGCAGTACTTC
>TRBV3-1/TRBV3-2|TRBD2|TRBJ2-3|.
CASSQDGASGLTDTQYF
TGTGCCAGCAGCCAAGACGGGGCTAGCGGGTTGACAGATACGCAGTATTTT
>TRBV2|TRBD1|TRBJ1-4|.
CASSFSGGGEKLFF
TGTGCCAGCAGTTTCTCAGGGGGCGGTGAAAAACTGTTTTTT
>TRBV30|TRBD1|TRBJ2-4|.
CAWSTKRQGLHIQYF
TGTGCCTGGAGTACCAAAAGACAGGGGCTGCACATTCAGTACTTC
>TRBV6-5|.|TRBJ1-1|.
CASSLGGMNTEAFF
TGTGCCAGCAGTTTGGGGGGGATGAACACTGAAGCTTTCTTT
>TRBV5-5|TRBD1|TRBJ2-5|.
CASSLSTGMVKETQYF
TGTGCCAGCAGCTTGTCGACAGGGATGGTGAAGGAGACCCAGTACTTC
>TRBV2|.|TRBJ2-7|once
CASSEFREQYF
TGTGCCAGCAGCGAGTTTCGCGAGCAGTACTTC
>TRBV30|.|TRBJ1-2|.
CAWSTVNYGYTF
TGTGCCTGGAGTACAGTAAACTATGGCTACACCTTC
>TRBV18|TRBD1|TRBJ1-2|.
CASSPLPGQSVLGNYGYTF
TGTGCCAGCTCACCACTCCCGGGACAGTCTGTCCTGGGTAACTATGGCTACACCTTC
>TRBV12-3/TRBV12-4|.|TRBJ1-2|.
CASSLGGYYGYTF
TGTGCCAGCAGTTTGGGAGGGTACTATGGCTACACCTTC